A selection of T cell receptor beta chains follows, all from one sample in a study of blood T cell repertoires in COVID-19. Generated by immunoSEQ multiplex PCR, the TCRdb table keeps only in-frame clones and is missing some. This table holds approximately 140,000 clones, more than 75% found once. What was sequenced was peripheral blood. The receptor source for this set is a man older than 75 with acute or convalescent COVID-19. Each CDR3 is given with its conserved first and last residue. A D gene is named only where the DNA matches it firmly. Clone size is shown for a subset of rows, as once, few, many or a class of expanded clone.

D gene,V gene,clone size,J gene,CDR3 DNA,CDR3 protein
TRBD2,TRBV5-1,.,TRBJ2-2,TGCGCCAGCAGCTCGGCGGGGGGGATGGACACCGGGGAGCTGTTTTTT,CASSSAGGMDTGELFF
.,TRBV10-3,.,TRBJ1-2,TGTGCCATCAGTGAGTCGGTTTACGGGGGAGGCGGCTACACCTTC,CAISESVYGGGGYTF
.,TRBV10-1,.,TRBJ1-2,TGCGCCAGCAGAGAGATACAGGTCCATTGTGGCTACACCTTC,CASREIQVHCGYTF
.,TRBV5-4,.,TRBJ2-6,TGTGCCAGCAGCTCCAACGGAGGGAGCTCTGGGGCCAACGTCCTGACTTTC,CASSSNGGSSGANVLTF
.,TRBV5-1,.,TRBJ1-2,TGCGCCAGCAGCACTGGACATTATACTGACTTCGACACCTTC,CASSTGHYTDFDTF
TRBD1,TRBV28,once,TRBJ2-3,TGTGCCAGCAGGGTCACGGACAGGGGAGCGGATACGCAGTATTTT,CASRVTDRGADTQYF
TRBD2,TRBV19,few,TRBJ2-1,TGTGCCAGTAGTAAGCGCGCAGCGGGAGGGCCGAGTGAGCAGTTCTTC,CASSKRAAGGPSEQFF
.,TRBV6-6,.,TRBJ1-1,TGTGCCAGCAGTTACGACCCGGGGGGTGAAGCTTTCTTT,CASSYDPGGEAFF
.,TRBV3-1/TRBV3-2,.,TRBJ1-2,TGTGCCAGCAGCCATTCAACTAACTATGGCTACACCTTC,CASSHSTNYGYTF
.,TRBV5-1,.,TRBJ1-2,TGCGCCAGCAACGCGGGGCAGGACATCTATGGCTACACCTTC,CASNAGQDIYGYTF
TRBD1,TRBV3-1/TRBV3-2,few,TRBJ1-2,TGTGCCAGCAGCCAGGACAGGGCCTATGGCTACACCTTC,CASSQDRAYGYTF
TRBD1,TRBV19,.,TRBJ1-6,TGTGCCAGTAGTATAGGCACAGGGGTTAATTCACCCCTCCACTTT,CASSIGTGVNSPLHF
TRBD2,TRBV3-1/TRBV3-2,.,TRBJ2-5,TGTGCCAGCTCCAACTGGGGTAGCGGGAGAGTAGAGACCCAGTACTTC,CASSNWGSGRVETQYF
.,TRBV7-9,.,TRBJ1-4,TGTGCCAGCAGCTTAGTGTCGGGGGCAACTAATGAAAAACTGTTTTTT,CASSLVSGATNEKLFF
TRBD1,TRBV2,.,TRBJ1-1,TGTGCCAGCAGTACAGGGGGCGCAGGGTGGAACACTGAAGCTTTCTTT,CASSTGGAGWNTEAFF
TRBD1,TRBV19,.,TRBJ2-4,TGTGCCAGTAGTAACCCCAGGGGGACGGTGGCCAAAAACATTCAGTACTTC,CASSNPRGTVAKNIQYF
.,TRBV5-4,.,TRBJ1-2,TGTGCCAGCAACCCTGAACCCCAGCGAACTTATGGCTACACCTTC,CASNPEPQRTYGYTF
.,TRBV19,.,TRBJ1-1,TGTGCCAGTAGGCCCTTCGGTCTAGGGGAAGGGAATGAAGCTTTCTTT,CASRPFGLGEGNEAFF
TRBD1,TRBV2,.,TRBJ2-2,TGTGCCAGCATTATGGACAGGGCCGGCACCGGGGAGCTGTTTTTT,CASIMDRAGTGELFF
TRBD1,TRBV24-1,once,TRBJ2-2,TGTGCCACCCGGGACAGACAGAACACCGGGGAGCTGTTTTTT,CATRDRQNTGELFF
TRBD2,TRBV28,.,TRBJ2-4,TGTGCCAGCAGTTCACCGGGACTAGCGGGAGGGGTGAACATTCAGTACTTC,CASSSPGLAGGVNIQYF
TRBD2,TRBV7-2,.,TRBJ2-2,TGTGCCAGCAGCTCCCCCGGGGGGAGGGAGCTGTTTTTT,CASSSPGGRELFF
TRBD1,TRBV19,.,TRBJ1-1,TGTGCCAGTAGTGGACTGACAGGGGGTGGGAACACTGAAGCTTTCTTT,CASSGLTGGGNTEAFF
TRBD2,TRBV24-1,.,TRBJ2-2,TGTGCCACCAGTGAGGCTAGCGGGAGGGGAACGAACACCGGGGAGCTGTTTTTT,CATSEASGRGTNTGELFF
.,TRBV9,.,TRBJ2-2,TGTGCCAGCAGCTCGATGGGGACTCATAACACCGGGGAGCTGTTTTTT,CASSSMGTHNTGELFF
.,TRBV2,.,TRBJ1-3,TGTGCCAGCAGCTACAGGGTATCTGGAAACACCATATATTTT,CASSYRVSGNTIYF
TRBD2,TRBV5-1,.,TRBJ2-3,TGCGCCAGCAGCTCCCAGACTAGCGGCACAGATACGCAGTATTTT,CASSSQTSGTDTQYF
.,TRBV4-2,.,TRBJ2-7,TGTGCCAGCAGCCAGGAAGGCGCCGGGGTGGAGCAGTACTTC,CASSQEGAGVEQYF
.,TRBV28,few,TRBJ1-5,TGTGCCAGCAGTTTATCTGTCGGGGTGCAGCCCCAGCATTTT,CASSLSVGVQPQHF